Sequencing of this TCR beta chain was carried out in a study of blood T cell repertoires in COVID-19. Study overall: Sites in the United States, Italy and Spain provided acute and convalescent COVID-19 samples. The cDNA or gDNA used as material had been derived from T cells, B-cell-depleted T cells, or PBMCs.

Under the authors' procedure: Counts of nucleated cells, estimated from reference gene primer amplification, were obtained. Data came from immunoSEQ multiplex PCR; TCRdb stores just in-frame clones and leaves some out. The V and J calls and clone size were taken over from that table, and D and trimming were inferred from the DNA. Among around 220,000 clones, just over 85% were seen once, and the ten largest hold roughly 1.5%. CDR1 is MNHNS and CDR2 is SASEGT in the germline V gene. Trimming removed 2 bases from V and 3 bases from J; junction bases left unmatched: 5. This CDR3 spans 15 amino acids. The receptor comes from a man aged 18 to 29 with active or convalescent COVID-19. Material: peripheral blood. This chain joins TRBV6-1 and TRBJ2-7; 9 positions agree with TRBD1. The chain's CDR3 is CASSERGQGYYEQYF. The CDR3 DNA is TGTGCCAGCAGTGAACGGGGACAGGGATACTACGAGCAGTACTTC.